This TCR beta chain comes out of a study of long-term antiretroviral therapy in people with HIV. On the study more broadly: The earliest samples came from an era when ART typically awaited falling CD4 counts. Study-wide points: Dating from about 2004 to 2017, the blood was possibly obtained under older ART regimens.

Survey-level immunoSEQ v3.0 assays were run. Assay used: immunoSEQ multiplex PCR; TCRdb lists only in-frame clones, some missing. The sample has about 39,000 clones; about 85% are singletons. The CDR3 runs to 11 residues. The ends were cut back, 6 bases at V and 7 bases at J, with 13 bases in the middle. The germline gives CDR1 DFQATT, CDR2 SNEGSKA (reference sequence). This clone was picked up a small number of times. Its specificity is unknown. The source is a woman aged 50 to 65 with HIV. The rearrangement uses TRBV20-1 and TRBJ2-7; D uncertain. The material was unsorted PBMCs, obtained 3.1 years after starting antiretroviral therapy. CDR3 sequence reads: CSAQDGLEQYF. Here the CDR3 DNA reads TGCAGTGCCCAAGACGGTTTAGAGCAGTACTTC.